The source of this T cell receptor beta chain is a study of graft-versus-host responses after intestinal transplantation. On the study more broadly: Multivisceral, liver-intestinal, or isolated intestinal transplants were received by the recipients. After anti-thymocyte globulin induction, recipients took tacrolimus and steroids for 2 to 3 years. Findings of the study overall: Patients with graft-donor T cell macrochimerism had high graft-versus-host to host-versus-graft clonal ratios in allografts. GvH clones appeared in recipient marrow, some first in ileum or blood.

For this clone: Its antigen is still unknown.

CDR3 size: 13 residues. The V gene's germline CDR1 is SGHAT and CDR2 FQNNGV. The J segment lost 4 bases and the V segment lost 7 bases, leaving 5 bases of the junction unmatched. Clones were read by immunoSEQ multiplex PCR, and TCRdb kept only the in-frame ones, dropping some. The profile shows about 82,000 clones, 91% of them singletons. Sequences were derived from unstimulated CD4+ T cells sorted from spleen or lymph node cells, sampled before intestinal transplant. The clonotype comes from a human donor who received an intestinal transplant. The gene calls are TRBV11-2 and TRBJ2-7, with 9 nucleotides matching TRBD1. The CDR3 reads CASNLDRGYEQYF. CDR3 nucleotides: TGTGCCAGCAACTTGGACAGGGGATACGAGCAGTACTTC.